The 25 T cell receptor beta chains presented below share a single source sample, sequenced in a study of T-cell reconstitution after alpha-beta-depleted transplantation in children. Molecular barcoding with unique molecular identifiers was used for the TCRbeta library. Each CDR3 protein is one row after TCRdb ran MiXCR on the PCR reads. The top ten hold just under 5% of the sample, which has 780,000 or so distinct CDR3 sequences, approximately 15% seen once. Specimen: PBMCs, mostly from graft donor cells, collected 360 days after TCRalphabeta/CD19-depleted stem cell transplant. The receptor source for this set is a male patient under 18 who had a stem cell transplant for acute lymphoblastic leukemia, so the T cells may come from the graft donor.

This clonotype was counted between two and nine times. The rearrangement links TRBV12-3 or TRBV12-4 to TRBJ1-1, with D hard to call. The CDR3 extends over 13 amino acids. With 7 bases removed from V and 0 bases from J, the gap between germline ends came to 9 bases. CDR3 sequence: CASNSRVNTEAFF. The DNA of the CDR3 is TGTGCCAGCAACAGTAGGGTGAACACTGAAGCTTTCTTT.

This clonotype has a handful of counts. The rearrangement uses TRBV27 and TRBJ2-7; D is perhaps TRBD2 (6 bases). With 4 bases removed from V and 3 bases from J, the gap between germline ends came to 16 bases. The CDR3 covers 15 residues. Germline CDR1 reads MNHEY; CDR2 reads SMNVEV (reference sequence). The DNA of the CDR3 is TGTGCCAGCAGTTCTGCGGGGTCGGGGGTCTACGAGCAGTACTTC. Residues: CASSSAGSGVYEQYF.

This clonotype was seen at least ten times. J is TRBJ2-7 and V is TRBV5-1; tentatively, D is TRBD1 or TRBD2 (5 bases each). Germline V lookup: CDR1 SGHRS, CDR2 YFSETQ. The CDR3 contains 14 residues. V lost 2 bases and J 2 bases, leaving 11 bases between the germline ends. The DNA for the CDR3 is TGCGCCAGCAGCTTCGGGACCGACGCCTACGAGCAGTACTTC. Its protein is CASSFGTDAYEQYF.

This clonotype was counted only a few times. This sequence joins TRBV7-8 and TRBJ2-5; 10 nucleotides agree with TRBD2. The CDR3 totals 17 residues. Germline V gene sequence: CDR1 SGHVS, CDR2 FQNEAQ. Trimming at V came to 5 bases and at J to 2 bases, leaving 11 bases not matched to a gene. This chain's CDR3 is CASSRRLAGFPQETQYF. The CDR3 region has the DNA TGTGCCAGCAGCAGGCGACTAGCGGGTTTCCCACAAGAGACCCAGTACTTC.

CDR3 protein: CASSPALQGDEQFF. Here the CDR3 DNA reads TGTGCCAGCTCACCAGCGCTACAGGGGGATGAGCAGTTCTTC. The V call is TRBV18, the J call TRBJ2-1; the match to TRBD1 covers 8 bases. CDR3 length equals 14 residues. The ends lost 2 bases at V and 8 bases at J; junction bases unmatched: 5. Germline values: CDR1 KGHSH, CDR2 LQKENI.

This clonotype was seen a handful of times. The chain recombines TRBV5-1 with TRBJ2-1; D not certain. V lost 3 bases and J 0 bases, leaving 13 bases between the germline ends. The germline gives CDR1 SGHRS, CDR2 YFSETQ. The CDR3 has 16 residues. CDR3: CASSSPFPSSYNEQFF. DNA of the CDR3: TGCGCCAGCAGCTCACCTTTCCCGAGCTCCTACAATGAGCAGTTCTTC.

The table lists this clonotype with a few counts. The genes are TRBV20-1 and TRBJ1-6; no clear D. The CDR3 length is 14 residues. CDR1 is DFQATT and CDR2 is SNEGSKA in the germline V gene (reference sequence). V dropped 2 bases and J dropped 9 bases, with 14 bases sitting between them. The CDR3 coding sequence is TGCAGTGCTAGACGCCTGTTAAAATGTTCACCCCTCCACTTT. Its translation is CSARRLLKCSPLHF.

This clonotype was seen only a few times. This chain connects TRBV5-5 to TRBJ2-2, with unresolved D. The V gene's germline CDR1 is SGHKS and CDR2 YYEKEE (reference sequence). This CDR3 spans 12 amino acids. The V and J ends lost 2 bases and 7 bases respectively, with 6 bases between them. CDR3 amino acids: CASSFKIGELFF. The CDR3 DNA follows: TGTGCCAGCAGCTTCAAAATCGGGGAGCTGTTTTTT.

The chain uses TRBV6-2 or TRBV6-3 and TRBJ2-7, with TRBD1 matching over 11 bases. The J segment lost 4 bases and the V segment lost 4 bases, leaving 9 bases of the junction unmatched. The CDR3 extends over 16 amino acids. Germline-derived CDR1 and CDR2 are MNHEY and SVGEGT. The CDR3 coding sequence is TGTGCCAGCAGTTCCCCCGGGACAGGGGGGTCATACGAGCAGTACTTC. This sequence encodes CASSSPGTGGSYEQYF.

In this sample, this clonotype turned up a few times. The rearrangement joins TRBV20-1 to TRBJ2-1; D might be TRBD1 or TRBD2, each matching 6 bases. Germline assignment: CDR1 DFQATT and CDR2 SNEGSKA (reference sequence). Trimming removed 5 bases from V and 8 bases from J, with 19 bases in between. The CDR3 spans 14 residues. The CDR3 nucleotides are TGCAGTGCTTCTACCCCCCGGGGGCAGTATGAGCAGTTCTTC. Its protein product is CSASTPRGQYEQFF.

J is TRBJ1-4 and V is TRBV3-1, with D unclear. The CDR3 length is 15 residues. V lost 0 bases, J lost 8 bases, and 13 bases lay in between. Germline CDR1 LGHDT, CDR2 YNNKEL (reference sequence). Here the CDR3 reads CASSQDILVGEKLFF. The CDR3, as DNA: TGTGCCAGCAGCCAAGACATTCTGGTCGGGGAAAAACTGTTTTTT.

The sample holds many counts of this clonotype. The chain recombines TRBV5-5 with TRBJ2-3; 12 nucleotides match TRBD1. Trimming removed 5 bases from V and 7 bases from J; junction bases left unmatched: 11. The CDR3 length is 16 residues. Germline CDR1 reads SGHKS; CDR2 reads YYEKEE (reference sequence). CDR3 residues: CASSPTRDRGLYTQYF. CDR3 nucleotide sequence: TGTGCCAGCAGTCCAACACGGGACAGGGGGCTATATACGCAGTATTTT.

The rearrangement uses TRBV11-2 and TRBJ2-1, with 8 bases identical to TRBD2. Trimming at V came to 6 bases and at J to 0 bases, leaving 10 bases not matched to a gene. Looked up from germline, CDR1 is SGHAT and CDR2 is FQNNGV. This CDR3 contains 17 residues. CDR3 DNA: TGTGCCAGCAGGCCAATCCGGCGGGAGGTCTCCTACAATGAGCAGTTCTTC. This translates into CASRPIRREVSYNEQFF.

This clonotype occurred a few times. The rearrangement uses TRBV2 and TRBJ2-5; D may be TRBD1 (6 bases). Trimming left V 6 bases short and J 0 bases short, with 11 bases between. CDR3 size: 14 residues. Germline-derived CDR1 and CDR2 are SNHLY and FYNNEI. CDR3 residues: CASRPGQYQETQYF. CDR3 coding DNA: TGTGCCAGCAGGCCAGGACAGTACCAAGAGACCCAGTACTTC. Combining the CDR3 with reference TRBV2 and TRBJ2-5 gives the whole variable domain EPEVTQTPSHQVTQMGQEVILRCVPISNHLYFYWYRQILGQKVEFLVSFYNNEISEKSEIFDDQFSVERPDGSNFTLKIRSTKLEDSAMYFCASRPGQYQETQYFGPGTRLLVL.

The chain joins TRBV5-6 to TRBJ2-5; tentatively, D is TRBD1 (5 bases). V gave up 0 bases and J gave up 1 base, with 13 bases separating them. The CDR3 spans 16 residues. Germline V gene sequence: CDR1 SGHDT, CDR2 YYEEEE. The CDR3: CASSLAAWGFQETQYF. In DNA, the CDR3 is TGTGCCAGCAGCTTGGCCGCTTGGGGCTTCCAAGAGACCCAGTACTTC.

The rearrangement joins TRBV7-8 to TRBJ2-7, with 9 nucleotides matching TRBD2. CDR1 is SGHVS and CDR2 is FQNEAQ in the germline V gene. With 1 base clipped from V and 2 bases from J, the junction kept 15 bases outside the gene matches. This CDR3 has 19 amino acids. CDR3 DNA: TGTGCCAGCAGCTTAGTGAGGTCCCTAGCGGGGCCGGATACCTACGAGCAGTACTTC. Translated: CASSLVRSLAGPDTYEQYF.

The chain combines TRBV6-4 with TRBJ1-2; 7 nucleotides agree with TRBD1. There are 13 residues in the CDR3. The V gene's germline CDR1 is MRHNA and CDR2 SNTAGT. V dropped 4 bases and J dropped 3; count of bases not matched to a gene: 2. The CDR3 loop is CASSAGTDYGYTF. CDR3 sequence (DNA): TGTGCCAGCAGTGCAGGGACAGACTATGGCTACACCTTC.

V gene TRBV5-1 combines with J gene TRBJ2-1; D assignment may be TRBD1 or TRBD2 (5 bases each). From germline, CDR1 is SGHRS and CDR2 YFSETQ. The length of the CDR3 is 14 residues. V gave up 4 bases and J gave up 10 bases, with 18 bases separating them. CDR3 bases: TGCGCCAGCAGCACCCATAGAGGGGTGAGCGAGCAGTTCTTC. Translation gives CASSTHRGVSEQFF. Complete variable domain (other parts from reference TRBV5-1 and TRBJ2-1): KAGVTQTPRYLIKTRGQQVTLSCSPISGHRSVSWYQQTPGQGLQFLFEYFSETQRNKGNFPGRFSGRQFSNSRSEMNVSTLELGDSALYLCASSTHRGVSEQFFGPGTRLTVL.

In its sample, this clonotype was seen many times. The chain employs TRBV29-1 and TRBJ2-5; 7 nucleotides agree with TRBD1. The CDR3 loop spans 15 amino acids. The germline V gene has CDR1 SQVTM and CDR2 ANQGSEA. J gave up 4 bases and V 6 bases, and 14 bases lay outside the gene matches. CDR3 in DNA: TGCAGCGTGGCCCGAAGCCAGGGGGTAGTAGAGACCCAGTACTTC. It specifies CSVARSQGVVETQYF.

This chain uses TRBV27 with TRBJ2-3; D gene ambiguous. Trimming cost V 5 bases and J 0 bases, with 12 bases left between them. The V gene's germline CDR1 is MNHEY and CDR2 SMNVEV (reference sequence). This CDR3 is 15 amino acids long. CDR3 sequence: CASSQVAISTDTQYF. DNA of the CDR3: TGTGCCAGCAGTCAGGTCGCGATAAGCACAGATACGCAGTATTTT.

The table lists this clonotype with many counts. The rearrangement joins TRBV4-1 to TRBJ2-5; no definite D call. Looked up from germline, CDR1 is MGHRA and CDR2 is YSYEKL. The V end was cut by 1 base, the J end by 2 bases, with 8 bases between. The CDR3 sequence is 14 residues long. In DNA form, the CDR3 reads TGCGCCAGCAGCCAAGGTTTCTTACAAGAGACCCAGTACTTC. Its protein is CASSQGFLQETQYF.

The V call is TRBV11-1, the J call TRBJ2-5, with no clear D. Germline V lookup: CDR1 SGHAT, CDR2 FQDESV (reference sequence). With 7 bases removed from V and 2 bases from J, the gap between germline ends came to 11 bases. The CDR3 length is 13 residues. In nucleotides, the CDR3 is TGTGCCAGCACCTTGACCGCGCAAGAGACCCAGTACTTC. Translating gives CASTLTAQETQYF.

This clonotype was found many times. This chain uses TRBV15 with TRBJ2-5; D is undetermined. V was cut by 5 bases and J by 5 bases, with 18 bases left in between. This CDR3 is built from 15 residues. From germline, CDR1 is LNHNV and CDR2 YYDKDF (reference sequence). CDR3 region: CATSRNLGPVETQYF. CDR3 DNA sequence: TGTGCCACCAGCCGGAATCTAGGCCCTGTGGAGACCCAGTACTTC.

This clonotype was found many times. V is TRBV29-1 and J is TRBJ2-7; 11 positions match TRBD2. Germline lookup yields CDR1 SQVTM and CDR2 ANQGSEA. The CDR3 has 14 residues. The junction had 6 bases not matched to a gene; V was cut back by 5 bases and J by 3 bases. CDR3 sequence (DNA): TGCAGCGTTTGGGATAGCGGGAGGGACTACGAGCAGTACTTC. This codes for CSVWDSGRDYEQYF.

This clonotype was counted only a few times. The chain carries TRBV4-1 and TRBJ1-1; 9 bases map to TRBD1. The CDR3 contains 17 residues. Per the germline V gene, CDR1 is MGHRA and CDR2 is YSYEKL. After removal of 5 bases from V and 5 bases from J, the junction contained 15 bases not matched to a gene. The CDR3 DNA reads as TGCGCCAGCAGCGACGCGGGGACAGGGATAATAAGGACTGAAGCTTTCTTT. Its protein is CASSDAGTGIIRTEAFF.